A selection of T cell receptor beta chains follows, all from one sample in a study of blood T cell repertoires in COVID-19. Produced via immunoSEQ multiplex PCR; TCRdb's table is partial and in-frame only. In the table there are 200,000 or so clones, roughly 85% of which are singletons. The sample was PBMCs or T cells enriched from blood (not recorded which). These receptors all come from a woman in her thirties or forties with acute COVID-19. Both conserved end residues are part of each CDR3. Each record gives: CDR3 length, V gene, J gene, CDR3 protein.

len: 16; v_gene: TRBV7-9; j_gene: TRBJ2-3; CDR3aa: CASSLRRNGGADTQYF
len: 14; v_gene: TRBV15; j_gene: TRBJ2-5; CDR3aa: CATSQERVQETQYF
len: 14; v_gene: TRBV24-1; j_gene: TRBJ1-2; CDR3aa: CATSDLSDRAGYTF
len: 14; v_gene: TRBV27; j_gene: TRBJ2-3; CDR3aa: CASSPYSHTDTQYF
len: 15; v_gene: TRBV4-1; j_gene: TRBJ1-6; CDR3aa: CASSQEGQGNSPLHF
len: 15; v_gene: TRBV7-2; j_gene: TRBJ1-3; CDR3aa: CASSLAASSGNTIYF
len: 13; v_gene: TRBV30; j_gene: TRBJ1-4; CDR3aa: CAWSLGGNEKLFF
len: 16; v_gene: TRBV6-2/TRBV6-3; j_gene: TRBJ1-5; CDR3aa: CASSYPQGIGNQPQHF
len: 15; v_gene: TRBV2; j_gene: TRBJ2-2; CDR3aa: CASKDGGRDTGELFF
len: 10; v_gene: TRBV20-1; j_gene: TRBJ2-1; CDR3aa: CSPDSYEQFF
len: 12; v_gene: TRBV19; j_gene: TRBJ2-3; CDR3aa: CASSIEGRAQYF
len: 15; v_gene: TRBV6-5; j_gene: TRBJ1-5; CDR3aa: CASSFKGDSNQPQHF
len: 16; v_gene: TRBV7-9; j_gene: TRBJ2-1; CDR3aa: CASSLREGQSRNEQFF
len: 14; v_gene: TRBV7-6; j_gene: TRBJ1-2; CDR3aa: CASSLGPGPYGYTF
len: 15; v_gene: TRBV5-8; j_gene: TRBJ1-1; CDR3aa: CASSLYRVRDTEAFF
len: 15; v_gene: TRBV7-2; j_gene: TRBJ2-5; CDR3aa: CASSLVDQGGETQYF
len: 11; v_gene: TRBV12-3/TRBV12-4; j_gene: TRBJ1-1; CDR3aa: CASSQGLKAFF
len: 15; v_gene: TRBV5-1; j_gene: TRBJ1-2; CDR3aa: CASSSGDTGGRGYTF